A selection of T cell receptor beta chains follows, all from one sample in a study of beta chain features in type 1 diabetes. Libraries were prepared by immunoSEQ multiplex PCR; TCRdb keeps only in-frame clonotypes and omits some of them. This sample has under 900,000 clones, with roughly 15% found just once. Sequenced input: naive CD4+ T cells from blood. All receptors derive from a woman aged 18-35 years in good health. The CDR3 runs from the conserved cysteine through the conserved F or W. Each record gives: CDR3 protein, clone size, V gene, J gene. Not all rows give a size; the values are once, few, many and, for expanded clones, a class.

CDR3aa: CASSPQGISGNTIYF; abundance: .; v_gene: TRBV18; j_gene: TRBJ1-3
CDR3aa: CASRSSGNSNQPQHF; abundance: few; v_gene: TRBV6-5; j_gene: TRBJ1-5
CDR3aa: CASRPTADNEKLFF; abundance: few; v_gene: TRBV6-1; j_gene: TRBJ1-4
CDR3aa: CASSYSKGIYGYTF; abundance: .; v_gene: TRBV6-5; j_gene: TRBJ1-2
CDR3aa: CASSLVGTSGSSDEQYF; abundance: .; v_gene: TRBV5-1; j_gene: TRBJ2-7
CDR3aa: CASSLLSFGSGANVLTF; abundance: .; v_gene: TRBV28; j_gene: TRBJ2-6
CDR3aa: CASSRVGFVAQETQYF; abundance: few; v_gene: TRBV11-2; j_gene: TRBJ2-5
CDR3aa: CASSPGTSGPPDEQFF; abundance: few; v_gene: TRBV7-9; j_gene: TRBJ2-1
CDR3aa: CASSVYGDRIWNEQFF; abundance: .; v_gene: TRBV9; j_gene: TRBJ2-1
CDR3aa: CASSFGEGTYNEQFF; abundance: .; v_gene: TRBV7-2; j_gene: TRBJ2-1
CDR3aa: CASSPTDRKWQYF; abundance: .; v_gene: TRBV4-2; j_gene: TRBJ2-7
CDR3aa: CASSIAGDYYEQYF; abundance: .; v_gene: TRBV11-3; j_gene: TRBJ2-7
CDR3aa: CASSLPSYEQYF; abundance: few; v_gene: TRBV7-2; j_gene: .
CDR3aa: CASSPVGASIFRFF; abundance: few; v_gene: TRBV19; j_gene: TRBJ2-1
CDR3aa: CASSPGTGELFF; abundance: few; v_gene: TRBV18; j_gene: TRBJ2-2
CDR3aa: CASSLTGNLYNEQFF; abundance: few; v_gene: TRBV11-2; j_gene: TRBJ2-1
CDR3aa: CASSPQDGNEQFF; abundance: .; v_gene: TRBV7-3; j_gene: TRBJ2-1
CDR3aa: CASSIRLSSRDRNYEQYF; abundance: once; v_gene: TRBV19; j_gene: TRBJ2-7
CDR3aa: CASSLGVTEQNEQFF; abundance: once; v_gene: TRBV11-3; j_gene: TRBJ2-1
CDR3aa: CSVWVRLVIHEQFF; abundance: .; v_gene: TRBV29-1; j_gene: TRBJ2-1
CDR3aa: CASTRDHQETQYF; abundance: few; v_gene: TRBV5-1; j_gene: TRBJ2-5
CDR3aa: CASSQGTVAYGYTF; abundance: .; v_gene: TRBV4-3; j_gene: TRBJ1-2
CDR3aa: CASNLASSTDTQYF; abundance: .; v_gene: TRBV5-1; j_gene: TRBJ2-3
CDR3aa: CASSVDLVDTQYF; abundance: .; v_gene: TRBV9; j_gene: TRBJ2-3
CDR3aa: CASSFVRRTEQETQYF; abundance: few; v_gene: TRBV7-9; j_gene: TRBJ2-5
CDR3aa: CASSPYRHVSYNEQFF; abundance: few; v_gene: TRBV7-2; j_gene: TRBJ2-1
CDR3aa: CASSLGLAGVGNTGELFF; abundance: .; v_gene: TRBV28; j_gene: TRBJ2-2
CDR3aa: CATSRSLDRSYGYTF; abundance: few; v_gene: TRBV15; j_gene: TRBJ1-2
CDR3aa: CASSEPSGDYNEQFF; abundance: .; v_gene: TRBV25-1; j_gene: TRBJ2-1
CDR3aa: CSVRTRQVGEQYF; abundance: few; v_gene: TRBV29-1; j_gene: TRBJ2-7
CDR3aa: CAGSQDRDSYEQYF; abundance: .; v_gene: TRBV27; j_gene: TRBJ2-7
CDR3aa: CATRMGALAGVGYNEQFF; abundance: few; v_gene: TRBV7-9; j_gene: TRBJ2-1
CDR3aa: CASSSQGRRETQYF; abundance: few; v_gene: TRBV28; j_gene: TRBJ2-5
CDR3aa: CASSTRGRLAGELYEQYF; abundance: few; v_gene: TRBV21-1; j_gene: TRBJ2-7
CDR3aa: CASMSGAQETQYF; abundance: .; v_gene: TRBV2; j_gene: TRBJ2-5
CDR3aa: CATRGGAGLVEQYF; abundance: few; v_gene: TRBV28; j_gene: TRBJ2-7
CDR3aa: CASSQDRLAGVTGELFF; abundance: .; v_gene: TRBV4-2; j_gene: TRBJ2-2
CDR3aa: CAISERGPYEQYF; abundance: few; v_gene: TRBV10-3; j_gene: TRBJ2-7
CDR3aa: CASSLIPSYNEQFF; abundance: few; v_gene: TRBV5-1; j_gene: TRBJ2-1